Listed here are 17 T cell receptor beta chains from one sample, sequenced in a study of beta chain features in type 1 diabetes. Every bit of the isolated RNA underwent reverse transcription, so sequencing read expressed TCRB transcripts. Sequencing used immunoSEQ multiplex PCR; TCRdb keeps in-frame clones, though not all of them. This sample yields 150,000 to 170,000 clones, of which about 8.1% are seen a single time; about 0.6% belongs to the top ten. Sequencing used central memory CD4+ T cells from blood. Receptor source: a man in his late teens or twenties in good health.

This clone occurred a few times. The chain uses TRBV5-4 and TRBJ1-1, with 8 bases lining up with TRBD1. The CDR3 has 13 amino acids. The V segment lost 3 bases and the J segment 6 bases; nucleotides outside the gene matches: 4. The germline gives CDR1 SGHNT, CDR2 YYREEE (reference sequence). The CDR3 loop is CASSWTGSAEAFF. CDR3 DNA sequence: TGTGCCAGCAGCTGGACAGGGAGCGCTGAAGCTTTCTTT.

V usage is TRBV5-1 and J usage is TRBJ2-7, with a possible D match to TRBD1 (6 bases). Germline V gene sequence: CDR1 SGHRS, CDR2 YFSETQ. The CDR3 consists of 15 residues. The V end was cut by 2 bases, the J end by 1 base, with 13 bases between. The CDR3 nucleotides are TGCGCCAGCAGCTTTGACGGGACACTATCCTACGAGCAGTACTTC. Protein: CASSFDGTLSYEQYF.

This chain links TRBV5-4 with TRBJ2-5, with D tentatively TRBD1 (7 bases). V was trimmed by 4 bases and J by 2 bases, leaving 24 bases between them. The CDR3 spans 18 residues. Germline V lookup: CDR1 SGHNT, CDR2 YYREEE (reference sequence). This chain's CDR3 is CASSQGGMPGGVQETQYF. CDR3 nucleotides: TGTGCCAGCAGCCAAGGAGGGATGCCAGGGGGTGTACAAGAGACCCAGTACTTC.

This clone has a count of ten or more. The chain joins TRBV14 to TRBJ2-5; 9 bases are shared with TRBD2. The CDR3 extends over 14 amino acids. Germline V lookup: CDR1 SGHDN, CDR2 FVKESK. The V segment lost 8 bases and the J segment 5 bases; nucleotides outside the gene matches: 9. CDR3 sequence (DNA): TGTGCCAGCGCGGGGCTAGCGGGACAGGAGACCCAGTACTTC. Its translation: CASAGLAGQETQYF.

This clone was counted between two and nine times. The V and J genes are TRBV6-5 and TRBJ1-1; possible D gene TRBD1, 6 bases. The germline V and J ends were trimmed by 4 bases and 11 bases, with 14 bases remaining between them. Germline V gene sequence: CDR1 MNHEY, CDR2 SVGAGI. CDR3 size: 12 residues. Written as DNA, the CDR3 is TGTGCCAGCAGTTCGAACCAGGGGTCGGCTTTCTTT. As protein: CASSSNQGSAFF.

This clone has just a few counts. The CDR3 DNA reads as TGTGCCAGCAGCTTGGCTTGGACAGGGCAAGAGACCCAGTACTTC. This gives the protein CASSLAWTGQETQYF. The genes are TRBV7-2 and TRBJ2-5; 8 bases fit TRBD1. The junction had 5 bases not matched to a gene; V was cut back by 3 bases and J by 2 bases. Looked up from germline, CDR1 is SGHTA and CDR2 is FQGNSA. This CDR3 has 15 amino acids.

This clone was recorded a few times. The rearrangement joins TRBV6-5 to TRBJ1-1; TRBD1 agrees at 9 bases. The CDR3 totals 12 residues. Per the germline V gene, CDR1 is MNHEY and CDR2 is SVGAGI. The junction had 5 bases not matched to a gene; V was cut back by 6 bases and J by 9 bases. CDR3 region: CASSPGTGQAFF. The CDR3 DNA sequence: TGTGCCAGCAGCCCCGGGACAGGGCAAGCTTTCTTT.

This clone was seen only a few times. This sequence joins TRBV10-2 and TRBJ2-1, with 10 bases aligning to TRBD2. The CDR3 consists of 14 residues. The V segment lost 5 bases and the J segment 8 bases; nucleotides outside the gene matches: 6. CDR1 is WSHSY and CDR2 is SAAADI in the germline V gene. The CDR3 coding sequence is TGCGCCAGCAGTCGCCTAGCGGGAGTCTATGAGCAGTTCTTC. Protein product: CASSRLAGVYEQFF.

The genes are TRBV27 and TRBJ2-1, with a tentative D call TRBD2 (5 bases). Trimming cost V 2 bases and J 4 bases, with 15 bases left between them. The CDR3 sequence is 16 residues long. CDR1 is MNHEY and CDR2 is SMNVEV in the germline V gene (reference sequence). The CDR3 here is CASSLRTGLPYNEQFF. The CDR3 bases are TGTGCCAGCAGTTTACGGACGGGATTACCATACAATGAGCAGTTCTTC.

In this sample, this clone turned up many times. The chain joins TRBV27 to TRBJ2-2; 8 positions agree with TRBD2. Trimming took 6 bases from V and 6 from J; bases not matched to a gene: 24. The CDR3 length is 20 residues. Per germline, CDR1 MNHEY and CDR2 SMNVEV (reference sequence). The CDR3 DNA reads TGTGCCAGCAGACCCTATCAATCGACCGGGACTAGAGTACGGGCCGGGGAGCTGTTTTTT. This sequence encodes CASRPYQSTGTRVRAGELFF.

This clone was recorded at least ten times. The sample has other DNA sequences that encode this CDR3 too. This chain joins TRBV18 and TRBJ1-2, with 9 bases matching TRBD1. This CDR3 spans 14 amino acids. Germline V gene lookup returns CDR1 KGHSH and CDR2 LQKENI. V was pared by 3 bases and J by 2 bases, with 1 base of the junction left unmatched. CDR3 DNA: TGTGCCAGCTCACCCGGGACAGGGAACTATGGCTACACCTTC. Translated: CASSPGTGNYGYTF.

The genes are TRBV5-1 and TRBJ2-3, with a possible D match to TRBD1 (5 bases). This CDR3 has 15 amino acids. Trimming removed 0 bases from V and 5 bases from J, with 13 bases in between. The V gene's germline CDR1 is SGHRS and CDR2 YFSETQ. The chain's CDR3 is CASSLAGSREDTQYF. CDR3 DNA sequence: TGCGCCAGCAGCTTGGCAGGCTCCAGGGAAGATACGCAGTATTTT. Based on the CDR3 plus reference TRBV5-1 and TRBJ2-3, the full variable domain is KAGVTQTPRYLIKTRGQQVTLSCSPISGHRSVSWYQQTPGQGLQFLFEYFSETQRNKGNFPGRFSGRQFSNSRSEMNVSTLELGDSALYLCASSLAGSREDTQYFGPGTRLTVL.

This clone was recorded a few times. The rearrangement uses TRBV11-1 and TRBJ2-7, with D hard to call. Germline assignment: CDR1 SGHAT and CDR2 FQDESV (reference sequence). This CDR3 has 12 amino acids. V lost 5 bases and J lost 5, with 10 bases in between. The CDR3 loop reads CASSPQANEQYF. CDR3 nucleotide sequence: TGTGCCAGCAGCCCCCAAGCGAACGAGCAGTACTTC. The full variable domain, completed using reference TRBV11-1 and TRBJ2-7, is EAEVAQSPRYKITEKSQAVAFWCDPISGHATLYWYRQILGQGPELLVQFQDESVVDDSQLPKDRFSAERLKGVDSTLKIQPAELGDSAMYLCASSPQANEQYFGPGTRLTVT.

The V gene is TRBV6-1, the J gene TRBJ2-7; maybe TRBD1 (6 bases). Germline values: CDR1 MNHNS, CDR2 SASEGT. The CDR3 consists of 13 residues. Trimming stripped 7 bases from V and 5 bases from J, with 15 bases between. CDR3 sequence reads: CASTTDRRDEQYF. The CDR3 DNA sequence: TGTGCCAGCACCACCGACAGGCGGGACGAGCAGTACTTC.

The chain couples TRBV5-1 to TRBJ2-7; a possible D gene is TRBD2 (6 bases). V gave up 0 bases and J gave up 7 bases, with 23 bases separating them. The CDR3 runs to 17 residues. CDR1 and CDR2 from the germline V gene are SGHRS and YFSETQ. CDR3 loop: CASSLEPLHRGSWEQYF. CDR3 coding DNA: TGCGCCAGCAGCTTGGAACCCCTGCATCGGGGGTCGTGGGAGCAGTACTTC.

CDR3 sequence: CASSRQGMGGYTF. CDR3 nucleotide sequence: TGTGCCAGCAGTCGGCAGGGGATGGGCGGCTACACCTTC. This chain joins TRBV5-4 and TRBJ1-2, with D possibly being TRBD1 (6 bases). The CDR3 runs to 13 residues. Trimming left V 5 bases short and J 8 bases short, with 16 bases between. Per the germline V gene, CDR1 is SGHNT and CDR2 is YYREEE (reference sequence).

This clone was seen only a few times. The chain combines TRBV4-2 with TRBJ1-1, with D perhaps matching TRBD1 (5 bases). Trimming pared 0 bases from V and 4 bases from J, leaving 12 bases between. Germline lookup yields CDR1 LGHNA and CDR2 YNFKEQ. There are 15 residues in the CDR3. DNA of the CDR3: TGTGCCAGCAGCCAAGATTACGGGCAGGGCACTGAAGCTTTCTTT. Protein sequence: CASSQDYGQGTEAFF.